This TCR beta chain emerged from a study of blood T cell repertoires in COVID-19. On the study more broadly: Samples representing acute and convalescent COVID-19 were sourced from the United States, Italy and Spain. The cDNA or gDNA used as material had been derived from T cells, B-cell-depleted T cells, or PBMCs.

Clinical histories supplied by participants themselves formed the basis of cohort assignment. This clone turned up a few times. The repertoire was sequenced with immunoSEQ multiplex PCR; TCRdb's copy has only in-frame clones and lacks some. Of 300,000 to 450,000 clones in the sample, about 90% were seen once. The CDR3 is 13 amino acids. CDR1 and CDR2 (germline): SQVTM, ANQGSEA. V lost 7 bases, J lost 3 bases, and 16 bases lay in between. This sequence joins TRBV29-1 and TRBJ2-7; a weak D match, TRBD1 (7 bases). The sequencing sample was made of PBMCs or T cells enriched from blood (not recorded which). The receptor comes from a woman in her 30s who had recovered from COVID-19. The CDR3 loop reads CSAGGRGDYEQYF. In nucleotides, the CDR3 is TGCAGCGCCGGGGGCAGGGGGGACTACGAGCAGTACTTC.